One sample yielded the 19 T cell receptor beta chains listed below, sequenced in a study of blood T cell repertoires in COVID-19. Clones were sequenced by immunoSEQ multiplex PCR, and TCRdb holds only the in-frame ones, with some missing. The sample has about 97,000 clones; around 90% are singletons. Sequenced input: peripheral blood. These TCRs come from a man younger than 30 with acute or convalescent COVID-19.

The V call is TRBV5-1, the J call TRBJ2-1; D may be TRBD1 (7 bases). CDR1 and CDR2 from the germline V gene are SGHRS and YFSETQ. The CDR3 is made up of 17 amino acids. V was cut by 0 bases and J by 4 bases, with 17 bases left in between. The DNA for the CDR3 is TGCGCCAGCAGCTTGGAGCTAGCAGGGGGGACTTACAATGAGCAGTTCTTC. Translated: CASSLELAGGTYNEQFF.

V and J are TRBV3-1 (or the pseudogene TRBV3-2) and TRBJ2-2; 7 bases fit TRBD1. Trimming at V came to 4 bases and at J to 1 base, leaving 0 bases not matched to a gene. The CDR3 sequence is 14 residues long. Germline V gives CDR1 LGHDT, CDR2 YNNKEL (reference sequence). CDR3 in amino acids: CASSRQGNTGELFF. Written as DNA, the CDR3 is TGTGCCAGCAGCCGACAGGGGAACACCGGGGAGCTGTTTTTT.

This rearrangement joins TRBV5-1 to TRBJ2-3, with 8 bases that match TRBD1. The trim removed 5 bases at V and 0 bases at J, leaving 2 bases unmatched. This CDR3 contains 14 residues. The V gene's germline CDR1 is SGHRS and CDR2 YFSETQ. This CDR3 is CASRTGESTDTQYF. CDR3 DNA sequence: TGCGCCAGCAGGACAGGGGAAAGCACAGATACGCAGTATTTT.

This clone turned up a few times. The chain employs TRBV2 and TRBJ1-2; the match to TRBD1 covers 7 bases. CDR1 is SNHLY, CDR2 FYNNEI, per germline. The trim removed 6 bases at V and 2 bases at J, leaving 6 bases unmatched. The CDR3 runs 14 residues. CDR3 loop: CASSRTQGNYGYTF. The CDR3 coding sequence is TGTGCCAGCAGCCGCACACAGGGGAACTATGGCTACACCTTC.

J is TRBJ1-5 and V is TRBV24-1, with 9 positions matching TRBD1. V lost 4 bases to trimming and J lost 5 bases; unmatched junction nucleotides: 5. The CDR3 loop spans 15 amino acids. Germline CDR1 reads KGHDR; CDR2 reads SFDVKD. This CDR3 reads CATSDPQGADQPQHF. CDR3 sequence (DNA): TGTGCCACCAGTGACCCACAGGGGGCGGATCAGCCCCAGCATTTT.

The J gene is TRBJ2-1, the V gene TRBV11-2; a weak D match, TRBD1 (7 bases). Germline CDR1 SGHAT, CDR2 FQNNGV. CDR3 length equals 16 residues. Trimming took 0 bases from V and 7 from J, leaving 16 bases between them. The chain's CDR3 is CASSLDPDRRANEQFF. In DNA form, the CDR3 reads TGTGCCAGCAGCTTAGACCCGGACAGGAGGGCTAATGAGCAGTTCTTC.

The chain combines TRBV7-6 with TRBJ1-2; D is unresolved. Germline V gives CDR1 SGHVS, CDR2 FNYEAQ. The CDR3 sequence is 15 residues long. V dropped 0 bases and J dropped 4 bases, with 12 bases sitting between them. CDR3 sequence: CASSLASAEGYGYTF. CDR3 DNA: TGTGCCAGCAGCTTAGCGAGCGCGGAGGGCTATGGCTACACCTTC. Together with reference TRBV7-6 and TRBJ1-2, the CDR3 gives the full variable domain: GAGVSQSPRYKVTKRGQDVALRCDPISGHVSLYWYRQALGQGPEFLTYFNYEAQQDKSGLPNDRFSAERPEGSISTLTIQRTEQRDSAMYRCASSLASAEGYGYTFGSGTRLTVV.

V gene TRBV9 combines with J gene TRBJ2-3; maybe TRBD2 (5 bases). CDR3 length: 13 amino acids. CDR1 is SGDLS, CDR2 YYNGEE, per germline. With 3 bases removed from V and 6 bases from J, the gap between germline ends came to 11 bases. The CDR3 coding sequence is TGTGCCAGCAGCGATGAGGGTGCGGATACGCAGTATTTT. The encoded protein is CASSDEGADTQYF.

The chain couples TRBV21-1 to TRBJ2-7; the table's D call, TRBD2, has no DNA check behind it. TRBV21-1 counts as a pseudogene. This CDR3 region has 17 residues. The CDR3 loop reads CASSKDWTSGETYEQYF. CDR3 nucleotide sequence: TGTGCCAGCAGCAAAGATTGGACTAGCGGGGAGACCTACGAGCAGTACTTC.

V and J are TRBV6-5 and TRBJ1-1; no clear D. Between the trimmed V and J ends, which lost 6 bases and 6 bases, there was a span of 14 bases. The CDR3 is 13 residues long. Germline CDR1 and CDR2: MNHEY and SVGAGI. The CDR3 DNA reads as TGTGCCAGCAGAGGCGGAGGCGGTGCTGAAGCTTTCTTT. Amino acids: CASRGGGGAEAFF.

There are a few counts of this clone. The CDR3 sequence is CASSSLDRGSSPLHF. DNA for the CDR3: TGCGCCAGCAGCAGCCTCGACAGGGGCTCTTCACCCCTCCACTTT. The chain has TRBV5-1 and TRBJ1-6, with 8 bases fitting TRBD1. Germline loops: CDR1 SGHRS, CDR2 YFSETQ. J lost 9 bases, V lost 4 bases, and 9 bases had no gene match. The CDR3 has 15 residues.

This chain connects TRBV29-1 to TRBJ1-1; possibly TRBD1 for D (5 bases). The CDR3 has 16 residues. Germline CDR1 and CDR2: SQVTM and ANQGSEA. V was trimmed by 1 base and J by 5 bases, leaving 20 bases between them. CDR3 in amino acids: CSVEGGPLTVRTEAFF. The CDR3 DNA reads as TGCAGCGTTGAAGGGGGTCCTTTGACAGTTAGGACTGAAGCTTTCTTT.

The chain carries TRBV4-1 and TRBJ2-1, with 8 bases aligning to TRBD1. The CDR3 length is 14 residues. J was trimmed by 9 bases and V by 0 bases; bases with no gene match: 4. The germline gives CDR1 MGHRA, CDR2 YSYEKL. DNA of the CDR3: TGCGCCAGCAGCCAAGACCCAGGGGGCCTTGAGCAGTTCTTC. This sequence encodes CASSQDPGGLEQFF.

This chain uses TRBV9 with TRBJ2-5; TRBD1 matches at 7 bases. Losses at the gene ends were 0 bases for V and 2 bases for J; bases not matched to a gene: 4. The CDR3 spans 15 residues. In germline, CDR1 is SGDLS, CDR2 YYNGEE. The CDR3 loop reads CASSVARGQQETQYF. The CDR3 coding sequence is TGTGCCAGCAGCGTAGCTAGGGGACAGCAAGAGACCCAGTACTTC. Filled out from reference TRBV9 and TRBJ2-5, the complete variable domain reads DSGVTQTPKHLITATGQRVTLRCSPRSGDLSVYWYQQSLDQGLQFLIQYYNGEERAKGNILERFSAQQFPDLHSELNLSSLELGDSALYFCASSVARGQQETQYFGPGTRLLVL.

V is TRBV9 and J is TRBJ1-1; possible D gene TRBD1, 5 bases. The germline V gene has CDR1 SGDLS and CDR2 YYNGEE. The CDR3 is 14 residues long. Between the trimmed V and J ends, which lost 2 bases and 6 bases, there was a span of 14 bases. The CDR3 region is CASSVRDWGPEAFF. The DNA of the CDR3 is TGTGCCAGCAGCGTTCGGGACTGGGGTCCTGAAGCTTTCTTT.

The chain employs TRBV30 and TRBJ1-1, with 10 bases that match TRBD1. The V gene end was trimmed by 1 base and the J gene end by 7 bases; junction bases not matched to a gene: 3. The CDR3 extends over 13 amino acids. Germline CDR1 reads GTSNPN; CDR2 reads SVGIG (reference sequence). The CDR3 spells CAWSGGQGVEAFF. The CDR3 nucleotides read TGTGCCTGGAGTGGCGGACAGGGGGTTGAAGCTTTCTTT.

Written as DNA, the CDR3 is TGTGCCAGCAGCGCCCGGACTAGTATCCCCTACAATGAGCAGTTCTTC. Translation: CASSARTSIPYNEQFF. V usage is TRBV9 and J usage is TRBJ2-1, with 7 bases fitting TRBD2. The CDR3 has 16 amino acids. Losses at the gene ends were 3 bases for V and 2 bases for J; bases not matched to a gene: 8. Germline CDR1 and CDR2: SGDLS and YYNGEE.

This clone turned up a few times. This same CDR3 is encoded by further DNA sequences in the sample. This sequence joins TRBV19 and TRBJ1-5; 7 nucleotides match TRBD1. V shed 5 bases, J shed 4 bases, and the junction held 2 bases outside the gene matches. CDR1 and CDR2 from the germline V gene are LNHDA and SQIVND (reference sequence). The CDR3 contains 13 residues. The CDR3 nucleotides read TGTGCCAGTAGTTCGGACAGGAATCAGCCCCAGCATTTT. It specifies CASSSDRNQPQHF.

This clone was seen a handful of times. This chain connects TRBV6-2 or TRBV6-3 to TRBJ1-5; TRBD1 might be the D (5 bases). The CDR3 is 16 amino acids. With 0 bases removed from V and 0 bases from J, the gap between germline ends came to 9 bases. Germline lookup yields CDR1 MNHEY and CDR2 SVGEGT. The CDR3 protein is CASSYSIDSSNQPQHF. CDR3 sequence (DNA): TGTGCCAGCAGTTACTCAATCGACAGTAGCAATCAGCCCCAGCATTTT.